A single sample gave rise to the 11 T cell receptor beta chains below, sequenced in a study of T cell responses to AZD1222 COVID-19 vaccine. Profiling relied on immunoSEQ multiplex PCR, and the TCRdb table lists in-frame clones only, not all of them. The table includes around 140,000 clones, roughly 89% detected once. The material sequenced was peripheral blood, taken on day 0 of AZD1222 vaccination. The receptors shown here come from an adult in good health.

The chain combines TRBV2 with TRBJ2-1; 14 nucleotides align to TRBD2. Unmatched junction bases numbered 5, after V lost 7 bases and J lost 3 bases. Germline loops: CDR1 SNHLY, CDR2 FYNNEI. The CDR3 extends over 16 amino acids. The CDR3 loop reads CASKKGLAGGYNEQFF. The DNA for the CDR3 is TGTGCCAGCAAGAAAGGACTAGCGGGGGGCTACAATGAGCAGTTCTTC.

V and J are TRBV4-3 and TRBJ2-1; D is perhaps TRBD2 (5 bases). The CDR3 consists of 18 residues. The germline gives CDR1 LGHNA, CDR2 YSLEER. V gave up 1 base and J gave up 0 bases, with 16 bases separating them. The CDR3, as DNA: TGCGCCAGCAGCCAAGGAGGGTATAACACTTACTCCTACAATGAGCAGTTCTTC. Its protein product is CASSQGGYNTYSYNEQFF.

The chain couples TRBV2 to TRBJ1-1; D remains ambiguous. The ends were cut back, 2 bases at V and 4 bases at J, with 20 bases in the middle. The germline V gene has CDR1 SNHLY and CDR2 FYNNEI. The CDR3 consists of 17 residues. The CDR3 loop is CASSERSKVLSGTEAFF. The CDR3 nucleotides read TGTGCCAGCAGTGAAAGGAGTAAGGTTCTTTCGGGCACTGAAGCTTTCTTT.

The CDR3 spells CSVRPAGGDASGYTF. As DNA, the CDR3 is TGCAGCGTGAGGCCCGCAGGGGGCGACGCTAGTGGCTACACCTTC. V and J are TRBV29-1 and TRBJ1-2, with 8 bases fitting TRBD1. The germline gives CDR1 SQVTM, CDR2 ANQGSEA. This CDR3 comprises 15 residues. The trim removed 6 bases at V and 7 bases at J, leaving 16 bases unmatched.

Here the CDR3 reads CASYRDSSSGYTF. CDR3 in DNA: TGTGCCAGTTACAGGGACAGTTCTTCTGGCTACACCTTC. J is TRBJ1-2 and V is TRBV19; 7 nucleotides align to TRBD1. Germline V CDR1 and CDR2: LNHDA, SQIVND (reference sequence). The CDR3 runs to 13 residues. V gave up 8 bases and J gave up 7 bases; unmatched junction bases: 10.

This clone appeared once. V usage is TRBV15 and J usage is TRBJ2-7; tentatively, D is TRBD2 (6 bases). The ends were cut back, 5 bases at V and 2 bases at J, with 7 bases in the middle. This CDR3 region has 12 residues. The V gene's germline CDR1 is LNHNV and CDR2 YYDKDF (reference sequence). CDR3 coding DNA: TGTGCCACCAGCGCGGGACCCTACGAGCAGTACTTC. As protein: CATSAGPYEQYF.

The chain carries TRBV30 and TRBJ1-2; maybe TRBD1 (5 bases). The germline CDR1 and CDR2 sequences are GTSNPN and SVGIG (reference sequence). V lost 2 bases and J 4 bases, leaving 17 bases between the germline ends. The CDR3 spans 15 residues. Written as DNA, the CDR3 is TGTGCCTGGAGTCGCCCGGGGGGAAAGGTCTATGGCTACACCTTC. Encoded protein: CAWSRPGGKVYGYTF.

This clone was observed once. The rearrangement uses TRBV12-3 or TRBV12-4 and TRBJ1-1; possibly TRBD1 for D (5 bases). V lost 6 bases, J lost 4 bases, and 12 bases lay in between. This CDR3 has 13 residues. The CDR3 protein is CASSPGQLTEAFF. DNA for the CDR3: TGTGCCAGCAGCCCGGGGCAGCTCACTGAAGCTTTCTTT.

V usage is TRBV5-1 and J usage is TRBJ2-5, with D unclear. The germline V and J ends were trimmed by 4 bases and 2 bases, with 15 bases remaining between them. Germline values: CDR1 SGHRS, CDR2 YFSETQ. The CDR3 has 15 residues. In DNA, the CDR3 is TGCGCCAGCAGCCCCAATGTGGGCTGGCAAGAGACCCAGTACTTC. Amino acid sequence: CASSPNVGWQETQYF.

This chain connects TRBV4-2 to TRBJ1-4, with 9 nucleotides matching TRBD1. CDR1 and CDR2 (germline): LGHNA, YNFKEQ. Trimming took 2 bases from V and 5 from J; bases not matched to a gene: 9. The CDR3 has 17 amino acids. Here the CDR3 reads CASSQPIRGQGNEKLFF. CDR3 DNA sequence: TGTGCCAGCAGCCAACCGATAAGGGGACAGGGAAATGAAAAACTGTTTTTT.

J is TRBJ1-1 and V is TRBV19; D is uncertain. Germline CDR1 is LNHDA and CDR2 is SQIVND (reference sequence). The CDR3 is made up of 12 amino acids. Between the trimmed V and J ends, which lost 5 bases and 0 bases, there was a span of 4 bases. The CDR3 DNA reads TGTGCCAGTAGTTCAGTGAACACTGAAGCTTTCTTT. Translation gives CASSSVNTEAFF.